This T cell receptor (beta chain) appears in the sequencing data of a study of cytotoxic CD8 clonotypes in ibrutinib-treated CLL. Findings and caveats of the study: Clonality was elevated at ibrutinib response and had returned toward baseline at progression. Clonality at baseline surpassed age-matched healthy donors and tracked circulating CD8+ T-cell counts.

For this clone: Its antigen is unknown.

Looked up from germline, CDR1 is ENHRY and CDR2 is SYGVKD. V gave up 10 bases and J gave up 10 bases, with 20 bases separating them. This CDR3 has 13 residues. Repertoires were generated with immunoSEQ multiplex PCR, while TCRdb's copy carries only in-frame clones and drops some. The repertoire holds 250,000 to 350,000 clones, with less than 85% as singletons. This specimen consisted of PBMCs, obtained at disease progression, from a patient treated with ibrutinib. The chain joins TRBV10-3 to TRBJ2-1, with D unresolved. This TCR came from a human donor with chronic lymphocytic leukemia. The CDR3 reads CATWALGNGEQFF. The CDR3 bases are TGTGCCACGTGGGCCTTAGGTAACGGCGAGCAGTTCTTC.